Below, one TCR beta chain is given with its context. Its antigen is unknown. Per-nucleotide qualities are absent, and no much larger clonotype sits a single base away. Sequences MNHEY (CDR1) and SMNVEV (CDR2) are obtained from the germline V gene (reference sequence). The CDR3 covers 14 residues, taking in both the cysteine and the phenylalanine. This entry keeps only the CDR3 DNA: 42 bases, framed from base 1. V is clipped by 5 bases and J by 0 bases, and the sequence between their germline boundaries is 7 bases long. This sample is part of a study of untreated major depressive disorder (dated by TCRdb to 2017 to 2018). As for the study more broadly: The study was a cross-sectional case-control comparison of T cell phenotype and TCR repertoire between antidepressant-free major depressive disorder patients and individually matched non-depressed controls. Sequencing followed up flow-cytometry Vbeta 5.1, Vbeta 11 and Vbeta 22 usage differences observed in the whole cohort. Findings and caveats that apply to the study as a whole: In every sequenced subject, the top five TRBV05-01 clones were all identified as private clones. In the sequencing data, TRBV25-01 and TRBV02-01 usage was found to follow the flow-cytometry pattern, although statistical significance was not reached. The sequencing comparisons used one-tailed planned tests on only three preselected Vbeta families. A comparatively small study sample was produced by the strict matching and exclusion criteria, and the generalizability of findings was thereby limited. Sequencing confirmed higher TRBV05-01 (Vbeta 5.1) usage among CD4+ T cells of depressed patients than controls, with p = 0.040 in a one-tailed test.

The Qiagen DNeasy Blood and Tissue Kit was used to extract total genomic DNA from purified CD4+ T cells. The TCRbeta CDR3 region, defined according to IMGT, was amplified and sequenced using immunoSEQ immunosequencing protocols. The source study handled its data this way. Raw sequence data were preprocessed by the immunoSEQ service for PCR and sequencing error correction. After being loaded into the immunoSEQ Analyzer, the data underwent further analysis with VDJtools v1.0.7. The paired Wilcoxon signed-rank test was used to test for differences between patients and controls. TCRdb limited this immuneACCESS table to in-frame rearrangements with V and J called. A share of clones is missing; checked studies link under half to unresolved V genes, and the rest is unexplained. For V, J and clone size, that table is used; D and trimming come from the DNA. Present in this sample are under 15,000 clones, about 90% of which were seen just once. The ten largest account for more than 0.75% of the sample.

For sex, age, current smoking status and body mass index, every depressed patient had a pairwise-matched non-depressed control. Every participant was of European descent. Patients were diagnosed with major depressive disorder by DSM-IV criteria and had a Hamilton Rating Scale for Depression score of 18 or higher. Patients had been free of any psychiatric medication, including antidepressants, for at least 8 weeks before enrollment. Depression severity ranging from moderate to severe was represented among patients. All participants were excluded for major medical conditions, Axis I/II comorbidities, regular medication or illicit drug use, or drinking over 100 g alcohol weekly. Around 27 ml of peripheral blood was collected from each participant into EDTA tubes. Magnetic negative selection with the BD IMag Human CD4 T Lymphocyte Enrichment Set was used to purify CD4+ T cells from thawed PBMCs. The CD4+ enrichment method typically yielded about 94% purity as confirmed by flow cytometry. A subgroup of a few case-control pairs, selected blind to chemokine receptor expression and flow-cytometric repertoire skewing results, was subjected to TCRbeta sequencing. Every blood sample was taken in the morning at 8:00 a.m., and Ficoll-Hypaque gradient centrifugation was used to isolate PBMCs. PBMCs were cryopreserved by gradual cooling to -80°C and stored in liquid nitrogen until assayed.

This TCR came from a man younger than 45 with major depressive disorder. The V and J genes are TRBV27 and TRBJ2-2; the D gene cannot be named for sure. The source material was CD4+ T cells from PBMCs. The DNA sequence is given as TGTGCCAGCAGTGTGACACCGAACACCGGGGAGCTGTTTTTT. The encoded protein is CASSVTPNTGELFF.